The entry below describes one TCR beta chain. Its antigen is still unknown. The data were taken from a study of cytomegalovirus exposure and HLA in healthy donors. Study overall: Membership in the Caucasian-associated ancestry cluster was found for 81% of nearly 400 genotyped donors. Study observations and caveats: An analysis done earlier found most TCR beta V segments productive about 90% or about 30% of the time. A later analysis reportedly identified an Asian-associated ancestry cluster as carrying fewer N-insertions than the approximately 640-donor mean. No immune exposure information besides CMV serostatus was available.

Both 60 Vbeta primers and 13 Jbeta primers went into the PCR. Produced via immunoSEQ multiplex PCR; TCRdb's table is partial and in-frame only. In the table there are over 65,000 clones, 65% to 80% of which are singletons. Sequences were obtained from PBMCs. The sequence derives from a human donor in good health.

Written as DNA, the CDR3 is TGCAGCGTCCTTGATCCCCCGGAGGGAGCTTTCTTT. This sequence encodes CSVLDPPEGAFF. The V gene is TRBV29-1, the J gene TRBJ1-1, with no clear D. Per the germline V gene, CDR1 is SQVTM and CDR2 is ANQGSEA. The CDR3 totals 12 residues. V was shortened by 6 bases and J by 10 bases, with 18 bases between the two germline ends.